One and the same sample provided the 31 T cell receptor beta chains below, sequenced in a study of graft-versus-host responses after intestinal transplantation. The method was immunoSEQ multiplex PCR; TCRdb's version includes in-frame clones alone and lacks a portion of them. The sample yields 30,000 to 45,000 clones, roughly 93% seen once. What these receptors recognize is not known. The sample was unstimulated CD8+ T cells sorted from spleen or lymph node cells, taken before transplant. These TCRs come from a human donor who was the organ donor for an intestinal transplant.

The genes are TRBV4-1 and TRBJ2-3; D gene ambiguous. From germline, CDR1 is MGHRA and CDR2 YSYEKL. The CDR3 is 12 amino acids. The V end lost 4 bases, the J end lost 6 bases, and 8 bases lay between the germline ends. The CDR3 spells CASSLDMDTQYF. The DNA for the CDR3 is TGCGCCAGCAGCCTAGATATGGATACGCAGTATTTT.

The rearrangement joins TRBV27 to TRBJ2-3; 11 nucleotides line up with TRBD2. This CDR3 is built from 14 residues. Trimming at V came to 6 bases and at J to 6 bases, leaving 5 bases not matched to a gene. Per the germline V gene, CDR1 is MNHEY and CDR2 is SMNVEV (reference sequence). The CDR3 nucleotides read TGTGCCAGCAGAATAGCGGGAGGGCCGGATACGCAGTATTTT. This translates into CASRIAGGPDTQYF.

This chain joins TRBV9 and TRBJ1-2, with D hard to call. Germline lookup yields CDR1 SGDLS and CDR2 YYNGEE. CDR3 length: 13 amino acids. The germline V and J ends were trimmed by 1 base and 4 bases, with 8 bases remaining between them. The CDR3 reads CASSVPGRYGYTF. The DNA for the CDR3 is TGTGCCAGCAGCGTACCGGGCCGCTATGGCTACACCTTC.

As for this clone: The junction differs from germline at one of its ends, possibly a read error. The sample contains more than one DNA sequence encoding this CDR3. The gene calls are TRBV7-8 and TRBJ2-1, with D possibly TRBD2 on 6 matching bases. CDR1 is SGHVS, CDR2 FQNEAQ, per germline. The CDR3 extends over 15 amino acids. The CDR3 loop reads CASSLAGRGYHEQFF. CDR3 in DNA: TGTGCCAGCAGCTTAGCGGGGCGGGGCTACCATGAGCAGTTCTTC.

This rearrangement joins TRBV28 to TRBJ2-1; 7 bases are a match to TRBD1. Trimming removed 5 bases from V and 9 bases from J; junction bases left unmatched: 7. Germline V gene lookup returns CDR1 MDHEN and CDR2 SYDVKM. The CDR3 is 13 residues long. CDR3 in amino acids: CASSHRGLSEQFF. The CDR3 DNA reads TGTGCCAGCAGTCACAGGGGTCTTAGTGAGCAGTTCTTC.

Of note for this clone: The same CDR3 is also encoded by other DNA sequences in this sample. J is TRBJ1-2 and V is TRBV9; D remains ambiguous. V was trimmed by 3 bases and J by 2 bases, leaving 8 bases between them. The CDR3 runs to 13 residues. The germline CDR1 and CDR2 sequences are SGDLS and YYNGEE. CDR3: CASSEGKNYGYTF. CDR3 nucleotides: TGTGCCAGCAGCGAAGGGAAAAACTATGGCTACACCTTC.

The V and J genes are TRBV4-1 and TRBJ2-7; TRBD2 matches at 15 bases. The CDR3 sequence is 19 residues long. Losses at the gene ends were 3 bases for V and 0 bases for J; bases not matched to a gene: 9. Germline-derived CDR1 and CDR2 are MGHRA and YSYEKL. CDR3 nucleotide sequence: TGCGCCAGCAGCCACGGACTAGCGGGAGGGTCCCTCAGCTCCTACGAGCAGTACTTC. This gives the protein CASSHGLAGGSLSSYEQYF.

V gene TRBV27 combines with J gene TRBJ1-1; no clear D. This CDR3 is built from 16 residues. CDR1 and CDR2 (germline): MNHEY, SMNVEV (reference sequence). Trimming pared 0 bases from V and 0 bases from J, leaving 11 bases between. The CDR3 DNA reads as TGTGCCAGCAGTTTATCAAGGGTAACGGTGAACACTGAAGCTTTCTTT. It translates to CASSLSRVTVNTEAFF.

This chain uses TRBV5-4 with TRBJ2-6; D perhaps matches TRBD1 (6 bases). Germline assignment: CDR1 SGHNT and CDR2 YYREEE (reference sequence). The CDR3 covers 19 residues. Trimming left V 0 bases short and J 0 bases short, with 16 bases between. CDR3 sequence: CASSLEGQGLFSGANVLTF. CDR3 DNA: TGTGCCAGCAGCTTGGAGGGACAAGGCTTATTCTCTGGGGCCAACGTCCTGACTTTC.

This clone has only a few counts. This chain connects TRBV6-5 to TRBJ2-7, with D hard to call. V lost 6 bases and J 2 bases, leaving 8 bases between the germline ends. There are 12 residues in the CDR3. Germline CDR1 MNHEY, CDR2 SVGAGI. The CDR3 spells CASSSPPYEQYF. As DNA, the CDR3 is TGTGCCAGCAGCTCCCCCCCCTACGAGCAGTACTTC.

The rearrangement links TRBV5-4 to TRBJ2-7; 11 bases are shared with TRBD2. This CDR3 spans 16 amino acids. J gave up 2 bases and V 4 bases, and 8 bases lay outside the gene matches. The germline V gene has CDR1 SGHNT and CDR2 YYREEE (reference sequence). As DNA, the CDR3 is TGTGCCAGCAGCATGGGGGTAGCGGGAGGGGCCTACGAGCAGTACTTC. Translation: CASSMGVAGGAYEQYF.

The rearrangement uses TRBV5-1 and TRBJ1-2; weak D call: TRBD1 (5 bases). V lost 5 bases and J lost 6, with 14 bases in between. Germline-derived CDR1 and CDR2 are SGHRS and YFSETQ. The CDR3 is 13 residues long. The CDR3 nucleotides read TGCGCCAGCAGAAGTGGGGGAGGAGATGGCTACACCTTC. This encodes CASRSGGGDGYTF.

The V and J genes are TRBV28 and TRBJ2-7; D perhaps matches TRBD2 (6 bases). Trimming removed 3 bases from V and 3 bases from J, with 18 bases in between. Per the germline V gene, CDR1 is MDHEN and CDR2 is SYDVKM. This CDR3 has 16 residues. The CDR3 nucleotides read TGTGCCAGCAGTTTTAGCGGTGGGACCTTAAACTACGAGCAGTACTTC. Its protein product is CASSFSGGTLNYEQYF.

This chain links TRBV9 with TRBJ1-2, with 7 bases fitting TRBD1. Unmatched junction bases numbered 5, after V lost 4 bases and J lost 5 bases. Germline CDR1 and CDR2: SGDLS and YYNGEE. This CDR3 is 13 amino acids long. The CDR3 coding sequence is TGTGCCAGCAGCACAACAGGGGCGTATGGCTACACCTTC. The encoded protein is CASSTTGAYGYTF.

The J gene is TRBJ2-7, the V gene TRBV19, with D possibly matching TRBD1 (6 bases). CDR3 size: 14 residues. V was trimmed by 3 bases and J by 2 bases, leaving 11 bases between them. CDR1 is LNHDA, CDR2 SQIVND, per germline (reference sequence). The CDR3 coding sequence is TGTGCCAGTAGTATGCAGGGGCGGACCTACGAGCAGTACTTC. It codes for CASSMQGRTYEQYF.

This clone came up once. The genes are TRBV27 and TRBJ2-1; a possible D gene is TRBD2 (5 bases). Trimming pared 5 bases from V and 11 bases from J, leaving 25 bases between. The CDR3 runs 16 residues. Germline V CDR1 and CDR2: MNHEY, SMNVEV (reference sequence). CDR3 sequence: CASSGFPDSSKAKQFF. The DNA for the CDR3 is TGTGCCAGCAGTGGGTTCCCGGACTCCTCGAAGGCGAAGCAGTTCTTC.

The V gene is TRBV4-2, the J gene TRBJ2-7, with 12 bases lining up with TRBD2. Germline loops: CDR1 LGHNA, CDR2 YNFKEQ. V lost 2 bases and J lost 1; bases outside the gene matches: 6. The CDR3 has 17 residues. CDR3 coding DNA: TGTGCCAGCAGCCAAACCCGACTAGCGGGAGAATCCTACGAGCAGTACTTC. This translates into CASSQTRLAGESYEQYF.

The chain links TRBV27 to TRBJ2-4, with D tentatively TRBD1 (6 bases). V lost 6 bases and J 9 bases, leaving 15 bases between the germline ends. Germline assignment: CDR1 MNHEY and CDR2 SMNVEV (reference sequence). CDR3 size: 13 residues. CDR3 coding DNA: TGTGCCAGCAGCCCGGACAGATTGGGCATTCAGTACTTC. This translates into CASSPDRLGIQYF.

The CDR3 region has the DNA TGTGCCAGCAGCTCACGACTAGCGGTGAACACCGGGGAGCTGTTTTTT. Translation gives CASSSRLAVNTGELFF. The chain is built from TRBV7-9 and TRBJ2-2; TRBD2 matches 9 bases. Germline V gene data show CDR1 as SEHNR and CDR2 as FQNEAQ (reference sequence). The ends lost 4 bases at V and 1 base at J; junction bases unmatched: 4. The CDR3 loop spans 16 amino acids.

V gene TRBV5-1 combines with J gene TRBJ2-1, with 8 bases lining up with TRBD2. CDR1 is SGHRS and CDR2 is YFSETQ in the germline V gene. V shed 4 bases, J shed 6 bases, and the junction held 6 bases outside the gene matches. The CDR3 covers 14 residues. CDR3 residues: CASSPPRGGNEQFF. The DNA for the CDR3 is TGCGCCAGCAGCCCGCCCCGGGGGGGCAATGAGCAGTTCTTC.

The J gene is TRBJ1-1, the V gene TRBV19; the D gene is possibly TRBD1 (5 bases). Germline values: CDR1 LNHDA, CDR2 SQIVND (reference sequence). V was cut by 7 bases and J by 7 bases, with 28 bases left in between. CDR3 length: 17 residues. CDR3 amino acids: CASTPYFTRGGRREAFF. CDR3 bases: TGTGCCAGTACCCCCTATTTTACGAGGGGAGGGCGTCGTGAAGCTTTCTTT.

V is TRBV7-6 and J is TRBJ2-7; 7 nucleotides match TRBD1. Germline CDR1 SGHVS, CDR2 FNYEAQ. Trimming removed 1 base from V and 2 bases from J; junction bases left unmatched: 2. The CDR3 is made up of 14 amino acids. CDR3 sequence reads: CASSLGQGAYEQYF. Written as DNA, the CDR3 is TGTGCCAGCAGCTTAGGGCAGGGGGCCTACGAGCAGTACTTC. Full variable domain (rest looked up from reference TRBV7-6 and TRBJ2-7): GAGVSQSPRYKVTKRGQDVALRCDPISGHVSLYWYRQALGQGPEFLTYFNYEAQQDKSGLPNDRFSAERPEGSISTLTIQRTEQRDSAMYRCASSLGQGAYEQYFGPGTRLTVT.

The chain couples TRBV28 to TRBJ2-7; D call uncertain. Germline V lookup: CDR1 MDHEN, CDR2 SYDVKM. Trimming took 6 bases from V and 2 from J, leaving 11 bases between them. The CDR3 is 13 residues long. The CDR3 DNA reads as TGTGCCAGCAGCGTCCAAGGACCCTACGAGCAGTACTTC. Encoded protein: CASSVQGPYEQYF.

A single count supports this clone. The J gene is TRBJ1-2, the V gene TRBV11-3, with a possible D match to TRBD1 (5 bases). The CDR3 consists of 17 residues. Trimming took off 7 bases at V and 2 bases at J, with 23 bases between the two ends. CDR1 is SGHNT, CDR2 YENEEA, per germline. In DNA, the CDR3 is TGTGCCAGCAACATACTTAGATTAGGCAGGACAAACTATGGCTACACCTTC. Encoded protein: CASNILRLGRTNYGYTF.

The chain carries TRBV4-3 and TRBJ2-5; D remains ambiguous. This CDR3 spans 16 amino acids. Trimming removed 1 base at V and 1 base at J, with 13 bases between. From germline, CDR1 is LGHNA and CDR2 YSLEER. CDR3 sequence (DNA): TGCGCCAGCAGCCAAGGAGTGGTAGCCGCCCAAGAGACCCAGTACTTC. Residues: CASSQGVVAAQETQYF.

This sequence joins TRBV10-3 and TRBJ1-1, with a weak D call TRBD1 (6 bases). CDR3 size: 13 residues. Trimming left V 10 bases short and J 6 bases short, with 18 bases between. Germline assignment: CDR1 ENHRY and CDR2 SYGVKD. CDR3 sequence (DNA): TGTGCCAGCCCCACAGGGCCCAAGGCTGAAGCTTTCTTT. Translating it yields CASPTGPKAEAFF.

The rearrangement links TRBV9 to TRBJ2-7, with D possibly being TRBD2 (6 bases). The germline V gene has CDR1 SGDLS and CDR2 YYNGEE. Trimming removed 0 bases from V and 2 bases from J, with 15 bases in between. The CDR3 is made up of 16 amino acids. CDR3 loop: CASSVGGASLTYEQYF. DNA of the CDR3: TGTGCCAGCAGCGTAGGCGGGGCCTCACTTACCTACGAGCAGTACTTC.

The chain uses TRBV7-6 and TRBJ2-2; the D gene is possibly TRBD2 (6 bases). V lost 5 bases, J lost 7 bases, and 8 bases lay in between. In germline, CDR1 is SGHVS, CDR2 FNYEAQ. The CDR3 loop spans 12 amino acids. CDR3 region: CASSPAGGELFF. The CDR3 region has the DNA TGTGCCAGCAGCCCAGCGGGCGGGGAGCTGTTTTTT.

The chain carries TRBV7-6 and TRBJ2-1; TRBD2 matches 10 bases. The CDR3 length is 17 residues. Germline lookup yields CDR1 SGHVS and CDR2 FNYEAQ. Unmatched junction bases numbered 15, after V lost 7 bases and J lost 6 bases. The CDR3 region is CASTEREGPYKFNEQFF. The CDR3 coding sequence is TGTGCCAGCACCGAGCGGGAGGGCCCATACAAATTCAATGAGCAGTTCTTC.

V is TRBV7-9 and J is TRBJ1-1; maybe TRBD1 (5 bases). CDR3 length equals 15 residues. Trimming took off 5 bases at V and 3 bases at J, with 16 bases between the two ends. Germline loops: CDR1 SEHNR, CDR2 FQNEAQ (reference sequence). In DNA form, the CDR3 reads TGTGCCAGCAGCGGGAAACGGGGGTTAGACACTGAAGCTTTCTTT. Its translation: CASSGKRGLDTEAFF.

As concerns this clone: Other nucleotide sequences in the sample specify the same CDR3. The chain recombines TRBV5-1 with TRBJ2-7; D is unclear. The CDR3 is 11 residues long. Deletions cut 0 bases from V and 3 bases from J, with 1 base between. Germline V CDR1 and CDR2: SGHRS, YFSETQ. In nucleotides, the CDR3 is TGCGCCAGCAGCTTGGGCTACGAGCAGTACTTC. This codes for CASSLGYEQYF.